The T cell receptor beta chain under discussion was sequenced for a study of T cells after posttransplantation cyclophosphamide. Study-wide results and caveats: Recipient CMV seropositivity and CMV reactivation strongly tracked TRB clonality.

J was trimmed by 9 bases and V by 4 bases; bases with no gene match: 4. Germline CDR1 is MNHNS and CDR2 is SASEGT. The CDR3 totals 13 residues. The method was immunoSEQ multiplex PCR; TCRdb's version includes in-frame clones alone and lacks a portion of them. The sample lists 30,000 or so clones, 86% occurring once. Regarding this clone: Its target is unknown.

This clonotype was sampled from a man in his fifties or sixties. What was sequenced was PBMCs. The rearrangement links TRBV6-1 to TRBJ2-7; TRBD2 agrees at 12 bases. The CDR3 DNA is TGTGCCAGCAGTGGGACTAGCGGGATGGTGCAGTACTTC. The encoded protein is CASSGTSGMVQYF.